Listed below are T cell receptor beta chains from one sample, sequenced in a study of T cell repertoires in cytomegalovirus infection. TCRdb ran MiXCR on the reads and lists one entry per CDR3 protein. The sample includes tens of thousands of distinct CDR3 sequences, over 15% of them seen just once. Their recognized antigens are unknown. Material: CD8+ T cells from cultured PBMCs, obtained from culture after CMV antigen stimulation. Source of these receptors: a human donor in good health (CMV status not recorded). Some clones in this sample may be carry-over from other donors' samples. The CDR3 runs from the conserved cysteine through the conserved F or W. The D gene is left open where the match is weak. Rows may omit the clone size; those that give it use once, few, many or a size class.

abundance	v_gene	d_gene	len	j_gene	CDR3nt	CDR3aa
few	TRBV20-1	NA	15	TRBJ1-1	TGCAGTGCCCAAATCGCTTGGGAGTGGAACACTGAAGCTTTCTTT	CSAQIAWEWNTEAFF
NA	TRBV6-1	TRBD1	14	TRBJ1-2	TGTGCCAGCAGTCATGGACAGGGGGTCGGGGGCTACACCTTC	CASSHGQGVGGYTF
few	TRBV6-1	NA	12	TRBJ2-5	TGTGCCAGCAGGAGGCGGGGAGAGACCCAGTACTTC	CASRRRGETQYF
NA	TRBV12-3/TRBV12-4	TRBD1	15	TRBJ2-7	TGTGCCAGCAGTGCTCCGGGACAGGGGGCATACGAGCAGTACTTC	CASSAPGQGAYEQYF
NA	TRBV7-9	TRBD1	18	TRBJ2-6	TGTGCCAGCAGCTTAGGTTTCGACAGGGTTTCTGGGGCCAACGTCCTGACTTTC	CASSLGFDRVSGANVLTF
NA	TRBV5-5	NA	13	TRBJ2-4	TGTGCCAGCAGCTTTTTCCTCAGCGACATTCAGTACTTC	CASSFFLSDIQYF
NA	TRBV11-2	NA	15	TRBJ2-2	TGTGCCAGCAGCTCGTACAGGGAGGTGACCGGGGAGCTGTTTTTT	CASSSYREVTGELFF
few	TRBV6-5	NA	13	TRBJ2-3	TGTGCCAGCAGTGAGGAGGATCGGGATACGCAGTATTTT	CASSEEDRDTQYF
few	TRBV7-8	NA	14	TRBJ2-5	TGTGCCAGCAGCTTAGTCCCGGCTGGGGGGACCCAGTACTTC	CASSLVPAGGTQYF
many	TRBV27	NA	15	TRBJ1-4	TGTGCCAGCAGTTTATCGGTAGCATTTAATGAAAAACTGTTTTTT	CASSLSVAFNEKLFF
few	TRBV12-3/TRBV12-4	NA	17	TRBJ2-3	TGTGCCAGCAGCCCCCGACCGGGGACAATGAGCACAGATACGCAGTATTTT	CASSPRPGTMSTDTQYF
NA	TRBV6-2/TRBV6-3	NA	17	TRBJ1-1	TGTGCCAGCAGTTACTCGAGGTGGGCAGGGAAGAACACTGAAGCTTTCTTT	CASSYSRWAGKNTEAFF
few	TRBV7-9	TRBD2	14	TRBJ2-1	TGTGCCAGCAGCTCGTCCGCGGGGGTGAATGAGCAGTTCTTC	CASSSSAGVNEQFF
medium-sized	TRBV7-8	TRBD1	15	TRBJ2-1	TGTGCCAGCAGCTCCAGGACAGGGTCAAACCATGAGCAGTTCTTC	CASSSRTGSNHEQFF
NA	TRBV7-3	NA	14	TRBJ2-6	TGTGCCAGCAGCCTGAACTCTGGGGCCAACGTCCTGACTTTC	CASSLNSGANVLTF
NA	TRBV12-3/TRBV12-4	TRBD1	15	TRBJ1-5	TGTGCCAGCAGCACCGGGACAGGGGTCTATCAGCCCCAGCATTTT	CASSTGTGVYQPQHF
few	TRBV6-2/TRBV6-3	NA	14	TRBJ2-1	TGTGCCAGCAGCCCGGAGCACTCCTACAATGAGCAGTTCTTC	CASSPEHSYNEQFF
NA	TRBV6-2/TRBV6-3	TRBD1	15	TRBJ2-4	TGTGCCAGCAGCTGGCCGGGACAGGGGAAAAACATTCAGTACTTC	CASSWPGQGKNIQYF
few	TRBV7-8	TRBD1	15	TRBJ1-1	TGTGCCAGCAGCCCCCGGGACAGGAGTTACACTGAAGCTTTCTTT	CASSPRDRSYTEAFF
few	TRBV9	NA	14	TRBJ2-5	TGTGCCAGCAGCGTAATCGGCCAGTCTGGGACCCAGTACTTC	CASSVIGQSGTQYF
few	TRBV7-2	NA	12	TRBJ2-7	TGTGCCAGCGGTTTCGGACCCTACGAGCAGTACTTC	CASGFGPYEQYF
NA	TRBV18	NA	15	TRBJ1-1	TGTGCCAGCTCGGCAATCGGACCAAGGGACACTGAAGCTTTCTTT	CASSAIGPRDTEAFF
many	TRBV7-8	TRBD1	14	TRBJ2-7	TGTGCCAGCAGCTCTTGGGACAGGGGCGACGAGCAGTACTTC	CASSSWDRGDEQYF
NA	TRBV19	TRBD2	15	TRBJ2-1	TGTGCCAGTAAGACTAGCGGGAGCTCCTACAATGAGCAGTTCTTC	CASKTSGSSYNEQFF
few	TRBV6-6	TRBD1	17	TRBJ2-1	TGTGCCAGCAGTGTCAAACAGGGGGCTGGGTCCTACAATGAGCAGTTCTTC	CASSVKQGAGSYNEQFF
few	TRBV12-3/TRBV12-4	TRBD2	14	TRBJ2-1	TGTGCCAGCAGCCTCGGGGGGGCCCTGGATGAGCAGTTCTTC	CASSLGGALDEQFF
NA	TRBV12-3/TRBV12-4	TRBD1	14	TRBJ1-1	TGTGCCAGCAACAGACAGGGGAAGAACACTGAAGCTTTCTTT	CASNRQGKNTEAFF
few	TRBV7-2	NA	14	TRBJ1-1	TGTGCCAGCAGCTTAGCTTTCAGGAACACTGAAGCTTTCTTT	CASSLAFRNTEAFF
NA	TRBV11-2	NA	13	TRBJ1-1	TGTGCCAGCAGTTCCAGGCCGAACACTGAAGCTTTCTTT	CASSSRPNTEAFF
NA	TRBV15	TRBD2	13	TRBJ2-5	TGTGCCACACGGCTAGCGGGTTGGGAGACCCAGTACTTC	CATRLAGWETQYF
few	TRBV20-1	NA	14	TRBJ2-2	TGCAGTGCTAGAGAGGGACGAGACACCGGGGAGCTGTTTTTT	CSAREGRDTGELFF
NA	TRBV7-2	NA	15	TRBJ1-5	TGTGCCAGCAGTTCCGGGAGGAAGCCTAATCAGCCCCAGCATTTT	CASSSGRKPNQPQHF
few	TRBV19	NA	13	TRBJ2-1	TGTGCCAGTAGTTCGAGGATTGCCCATGAGCAGTTCTTC	CASSSRIAHEQFF
NA	TRBV11-3	TRBD1	15	TRBJ2-5	TGTGCCAGCAGCTCGACAGGGGGTCGCCAAGAGACCCAGTACTTC	CASSSTGGRQETQYF
NA	TRBV7-8	NA	14	TRBJ1-3	TGTGCCAGCAGCCTTAGGATCTCAGGAAACACCATATATTTT	CASSLRISGNTIYF
NA	TRBV7-3	NA	13	TRBJ2-7	TGTGCCAGCAGCTTATCGGACCCCTACGAGCAGTACTTC	CASSLSDPYEQYF
NA	TRBV7-2	TRBD2	17	TRBJ2-1	TGTGCCAGCAGCTTAGATTACCCCGGGGGGGGGTACAATGAGCAGTTCTTC	CASSLDYPGGGYNEQFF
many	TRBV2	NA	13	TRBJ2-1	TGTGCCAGCAGTCCCCAGGGCTTCAATGAGCAGTTCTTC	CASSPQGFNEQFF
NA	TRBV19	NA	11	TRBJ1-4	TGTGCCAGTAGGGATTATGAAAAACTGTTTTTT	CASRDYEKLFF
NA	TRBV6-5	NA	12	TRBJ2-3	TGTGACAGCAGTTACGGCACAGATACGCAGTATTTT	CDSSYGTDTQYF